The rows below give T cell receptor beta chains drawn from one sample of a study of cytomegalovirus exposure and HLA in healthy donors. Sequencing used immunoSEQ multiplex PCR; TCRdb keeps in-frame clones, though not all of them. The sample carries about 190,000 clones, 70% to 80% recorded once. Sequencing was carried out using PBMCs. The receptors were gathered from a woman between 50 and 59 years old in good health and CMV-seronegative. CDR3s include the opening cysteine and the closing phenylalanine or tryptophan. The order of the fields is clone size, J gene, D gene, V gene, CDR3 protein, CDR3 DNA. The D gene is left open where the match is weak. A row's size may be missing; if present it is once, few, many or a size class.

few	TRBJ1-3	NA	TRBV6-5	CASSEDSRNTIYF	TGTGCCAGCAGTGAAGACAGCCGAAACACCATATATTTT
NA	TRBJ2-3	NA	TRBV21-1	CASGTGPRTDTQYF	TGTGCCAGCGGTACAGGTCCTCGCACAGATACGCAGTATTTT
NA	TRBJ2-1	TRBD2	TRBV19	CASSIDRMTSGVEQFF	TGTGCCAGTAGTATAGATCGTATGACTAGCGGGGTTGAGCAGTTCTTC
NA	TRBJ2-1	TRBD1	TRBV15	CATSTTTGEYNEQFF	TGTGCCACCAGCACCACGACAGGGGAGTACAATGAGCAGTTCTTC
NA	TRBJ2-1	TRBD1	TRBV19	CASSSLTAGTGYNEQFF	TGTGCCAGTAGCTCCCTAACTGCCGGGACAGGCTACAATGAGCAGTTCTTC
NA	TRBJ2-1	TRBD2	TRBV27	CASTKKGTNSYNEQFF	TGTGCCAGCACTAAAAAGGGGACTAACTCCTACAATGAGCAGTTCTTC
NA	TRBJ1-6	NA	TRBV19	CASSITDNSPLHF	TGTGCCAGTAGTATAACAGATAATTCACCCCTCCACTTT
NA	TRBJ2-7	TRBD2	TRBV5-1	CASSLAGVAGGFYEQYF	TGCGCCAGCAGCTTGGCCGGGGTAGCGGGAGGATTCTACGAGCAGTACTTC
few	TRBJ1-3	TRBD1	TRBV18	CASSLDRGGGNTIYF	TGTGCCAGCTCACTCGACAGGGGAGGTGGAAACACCATATATTTT
NA	TRBJ2-3	NA	TRBV9	CASTSSGGSTDTQYF	TGTGCCAGCACCTCCTCCGGGGGAAGCACAGATACGCAGTATTTT
NA	TRBJ2-2	NA	TRBV7-2	CASSLQLGADTGELFF	TGTGCCAGCAGCTTACAGTTGGGGGCGGACACCGGGGAGCTGTTTTTT
NA	TRBJ1-4	TRBD1	TRBV6-5	CASSYTGGRSEKLFF	TGTGCCAGCAGTTACACAGGGGGGAGAAGTGAAAAACTGTTTTTT
NA	TRBJ2-3	TRBD1	TRBV19	CASSTGTGWADTQYF	TGTGCCAGTAGTACAGGGACAGGGTGGGCAGATACGCAGTATTTT
NA	TRBJ1-3	NA	TRBV9	CASSATSSGNTIYF	TGTGCCAGCAGCGCAACATCCTCTGGAAACACCATATATTTT
NA	TRBJ2-7	TRBD1	TRBV5-5	CASSLRGQVSYEQYF	TGTGCCAGCAGCTTGAGAGGACAGGTCTCCTACGAGCAGTACTTC
NA	TRBJ1-5	NA	TRBV7-2	CASSPPAGGNQPQHF	TGTGCCAGCAGTCCTCCTGCAGGGGGCAATCAGCCCCAGCATTTT
few	TRBJ2-6	NA	TRBV29-1	CSVEIAGYGANVLTF	TGCAGCGTTGAGATTGCGGGATACGGGGCCAACGTCCTGACTTTC
NA	TRBJ1-2	NA	TRBV6-6	CASSYGIGQNYGYTF	TGTGCCAGCAGTTACGGAATTGGACAAAACTATGGCTACACCTTC
NA	TRBJ1-2	NA	TRBV7-2	CASSSDWNYGYTF	TGTGCCAGCAGTTCTGACTGGAACTATGGCTACACCTTC
few	TRBJ2-5	TRBD2	TRBV7-9	CASSLGTWLAGQETQYF	TGTGCCAGCAGCTTAGGAACGTGGCTAGCGGGACAAGAGACCCAGTACTTC
NA	TRBJ2-2	NA	TRBV7-2	CASIVSRSNTGELFF	TGTGCCAGCATTGTCAGTCGCTCGAACACCGGGGAGCTGTTTTTT
NA	TRBJ2-5	NA	TRBV7-3	CASSLAREETQYF	TGTGCCAGCAGCTTAGCTCGGGAGGAGACCCAGTACTTC
NA	TRBJ1-2	NA	TRBV28	CASSPGGSAGKARGYTF	TGTGCCAGCAGCCCTGGGGGGTCGGCGGGGAAAGCGCGAGGCTACACCTTC
NA	TRBJ2-3	NA	TRBV7-9	CASSPLGDTQYF	TGTGCCAGCAGCCCACTCGGGGATACGCAGTATTTT
few	TRBJ2-2	NA	TRBV2	CASRTVNTGELFF	TGTGCCAGCCGGACAGTGAACACCGGGGAGCTGTTTTTT
NA	TRBJ2-7	TRBD1	TRBV7-9	CASEGQGVSYEQYF	TGTGCCAGCGAAGGACAGGGGGTGTCCTACGAGCAGTACTTC
NA	TRBJ2-7	TRBD2	TRBV4-3	CASSQELAGSSYEQYF	TGCGCCAGCAGCCAAGAGCTAGCGGGAAGCTCCTACGAGCAGTACTTC
NA	TRBJ2-5	NA	TRBV10-3	CAISQDRTEYF	TGTGCCATCAGCCAAGACAGGACCGAGTACTTC
NA	TRBJ2-3	TRBD1	TRBV7-2	CASSPRGTGQDTQYF	TGTGCCAGCAGCCCGAGAGGGACAGGCCAAGATACGCAGTATTTT
NA	TRBJ1-2	NA	TRBV25-1	CASSEYGLLGYTF	TGTGCCAGCAGTGAATACGGACTGCTTGGCTACACCTTC
few	TRBJ1-1	NA	TRBV5-4	CASSPWGGNTEAFF	TGTGCCAGCAGCCCCTGGGGAGGCAACACTGAAGCTTTCTTT
NA	TRBJ1-2	NA	TRBV28	CASSGQLVGYTF	TGTGCCAGCAGTGGACAGCTCGTCGGCTACACCTTC
NA	TRBJ2-3	TRBD2	TRBV5-4	CASSSRTSGYTQYF	TGTGCCAGCAGCTCACGGACTAGCGGATATACGCAGTATTTT
NA	TRBJ2-4	TRBD2	TRBV13	CASSPVGGGLSKNIQYF	TGTGCCAGCAGCCCCGTCGGGGGGGGCTTGTCCAAAAACATTCAGTACTTC
once	TRBJ1-1	NA	TRBV7-9	CASSYGGDTEAFF	TGTGCCAGCAGCTACGGGGGGGACACTGAAGCTTTCTTT
NA	TRBJ2-6	TRBD2	TRBV11-2	CASSLDSPSGPLSGANVLTF	TGTGCCAGCAGCTTAGACTCCCCTAGCGGACCTCTCTCTGGGGCCAACGTCCTGACTTTC
NA	TRBJ1-2	TRBD1	TRBV6-1	CASSSGQGTAYGYTF	TGTGCCAGCAGCTCGGGACAGGGTACCGCCTATGGCTACACCTTC
once	TRBJ1-2	NA	TRBV13	CASSPTESNYGYTF	TGTGCCAGCAGCCCGACAGAGAGTAACTATGGCTACACCTTC